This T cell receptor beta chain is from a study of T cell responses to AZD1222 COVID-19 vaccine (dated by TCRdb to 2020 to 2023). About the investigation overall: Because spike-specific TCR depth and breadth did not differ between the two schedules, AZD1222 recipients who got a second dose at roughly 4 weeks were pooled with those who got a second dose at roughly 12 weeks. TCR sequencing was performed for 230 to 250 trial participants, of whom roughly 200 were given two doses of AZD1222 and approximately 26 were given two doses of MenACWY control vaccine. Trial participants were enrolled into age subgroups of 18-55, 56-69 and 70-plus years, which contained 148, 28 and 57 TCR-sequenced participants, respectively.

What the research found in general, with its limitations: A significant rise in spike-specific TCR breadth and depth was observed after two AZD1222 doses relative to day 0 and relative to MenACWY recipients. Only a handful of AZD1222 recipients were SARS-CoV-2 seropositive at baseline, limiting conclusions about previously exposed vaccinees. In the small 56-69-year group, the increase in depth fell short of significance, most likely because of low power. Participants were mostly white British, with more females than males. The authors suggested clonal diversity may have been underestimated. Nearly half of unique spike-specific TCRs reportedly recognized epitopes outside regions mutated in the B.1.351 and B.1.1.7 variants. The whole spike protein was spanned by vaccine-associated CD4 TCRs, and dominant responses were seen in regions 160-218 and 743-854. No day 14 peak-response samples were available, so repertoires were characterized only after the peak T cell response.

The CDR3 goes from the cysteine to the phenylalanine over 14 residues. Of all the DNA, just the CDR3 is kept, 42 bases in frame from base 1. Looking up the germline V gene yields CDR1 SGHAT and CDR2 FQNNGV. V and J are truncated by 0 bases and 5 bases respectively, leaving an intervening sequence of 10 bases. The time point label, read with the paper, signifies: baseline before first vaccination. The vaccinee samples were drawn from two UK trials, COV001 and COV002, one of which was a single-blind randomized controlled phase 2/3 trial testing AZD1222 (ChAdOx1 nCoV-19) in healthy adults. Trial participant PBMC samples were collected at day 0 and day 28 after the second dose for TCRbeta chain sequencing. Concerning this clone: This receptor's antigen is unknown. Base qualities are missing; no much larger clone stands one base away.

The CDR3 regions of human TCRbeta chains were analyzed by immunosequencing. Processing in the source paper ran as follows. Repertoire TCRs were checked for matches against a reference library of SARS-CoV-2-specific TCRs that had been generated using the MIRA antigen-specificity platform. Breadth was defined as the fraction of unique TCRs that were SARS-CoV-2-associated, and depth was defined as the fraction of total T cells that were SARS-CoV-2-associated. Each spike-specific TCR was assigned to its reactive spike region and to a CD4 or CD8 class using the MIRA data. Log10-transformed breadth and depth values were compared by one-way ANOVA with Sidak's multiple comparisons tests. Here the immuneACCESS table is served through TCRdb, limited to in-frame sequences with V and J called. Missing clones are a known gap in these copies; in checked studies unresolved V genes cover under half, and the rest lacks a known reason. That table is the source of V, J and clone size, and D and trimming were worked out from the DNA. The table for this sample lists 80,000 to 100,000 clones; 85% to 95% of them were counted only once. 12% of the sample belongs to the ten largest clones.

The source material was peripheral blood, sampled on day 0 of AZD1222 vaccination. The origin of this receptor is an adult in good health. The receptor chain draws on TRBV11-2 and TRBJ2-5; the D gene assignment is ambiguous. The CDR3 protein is CASSLEPGPETQYF. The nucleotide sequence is TGTGCCAGCAGCTTAGAGCCCGGGCCGGAGACCCAGTACTTC. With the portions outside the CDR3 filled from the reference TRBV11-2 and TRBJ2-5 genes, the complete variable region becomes EAGVAQSPRYKIIEKRQSVAFWCNPISGHATLYWYQQILGQGPKLLIQFQNNGVVDDSQLPKDRFSAERLKGVDSTLKIQPAKLEDSAVYLCASSLEPGPETQYFGPGTRLLVL.